A single sample is the source of the 5 T cell receptor beta chains below, sequenced in a study of graft-versus-host responses after intestinal transplantation. These receptors lack a known antigen. This table comes from immunoSEQ multiplex PCR, and its TCRdb copy is limited to in-frame clones, with some not included. The profile covers just over 95,000 clones, with 80% to 95% appearing a single time and roughly 0.17% taken by the ten largest. The sequencing here drew on unstimulated CD4+ T cells sorted from spleen or lymph node cells, taken before intestinal transplant. These receptors were collected from a human donor who received an intestinal transplant.

V is TRBV11-2 and J is TRBJ2-1; TRBD2 agrees at 7 bases. There are 14 residues in the CDR3. The germline V gene encodes CDR1 SGHAT and CDR2 FQNNGV. The ends lost 4 bases at V and 8 bases at J; junction bases unmatched: 8. The CDR3: CASSYNRGDYEQFF. The CDR3, as DNA: TGTGCCAGCAGCTACAACCGGGGGGACTATGAGCAGTTCTTC.

V and J are TRBV7-9 and TRBJ1-2; a possible D gene is TRBD1 (5 bases). Germline values: CDR1 SEHNR, CDR2 FQNEAQ (reference sequence). Trimming pared 6 bases from V and 3 bases from J, leaving 17 bases between. This CDR3 region has 15 residues. The CDR3 sequence: CASSQIDRPDYGYTF. The CDR3 nucleotides are TGTGCCAGCAGTCAAATTGACAGACCCGACTATGGCTACACCTTC.

This chain connects TRBV28 to TRBJ2-1; the D gene is possibly TRBD2 (7 bases). The germline V and J ends were trimmed by 10 bases and 3 bases, with 16 bases remaining between them. The CDR3 sequence is 14 residues long. Per germline, CDR1 MDHEN and CDR2 SYDVKM. The CDR3: CATHLGGRYNEQFF. CDR3 DNA sequence: TGTGCCACCCATTTGGGGGGGCGCTACAATGAGCAGTTCTTC.

The V gene is TRBV6-1, the J gene TRBJ1-3, with 7 bases matching TRBD1. The junction had 3 bases not matched to a gene; V was cut back by 5 bases and J by 2 bases. The CDR3 extends over 14 amino acids. CDR1 and CDR2 (germline): MNHNS, SASEGT. The DNA for the CDR3 is TGTGCCAGCAGTACAGACAGGGCTGGAAACACCATATATTTT. This codes for CASSTDRAGNTIYF.

A remark on this clone: At one end the junction does not follow the germline gene, possibly because of a read error. The chain joins TRBV19 to TRBJ2-2, with 8 bases fitting TRBD1. The CDR3 spans 15 residues. The germline gives CDR1 LNHDA, CDR2 SQIVND (reference sequence). DNA for the CDR3: TGTGCCAGTAAGAAGGGACAGGCACACACCAGGGAGCTGTTTTTT. This gives the protein CASKKGQAHTRELFF.